This T cell receptor beta chain was observed in a study of blood T cell repertoires in COVID-19. On the study more broadly: Acute and convalescent COVID-19 specimens originated in the United States, Italy and Spain. PBMCs, B-cell-depleted T cells, or T cells provided the cDNA or gDNA that made up the material.

Original methodology: The authors estimated nucleated cell counts from reference gene primer amplification. Measured with immunoSEQ multiplex PCR; TCRdb has only the in-frame clones, and not every one. V, J and clone size were drawn from that table, and D and trimming were deduced from the DNA. The sample records some 150,000 clones, about 80% being singletons. The CDR3 is 14 residues long. Trimming pared 4 bases from V and 1 base from J, leaving 11 bases between. In germline, CDR1 is SGHRS, CDR2 YFSETQ. Sequencing used peripheral blood. This TCR came from a woman aged 55-70 years with acute or convalescent COVID-19. This sequence joins TRBV5-1 and TRBJ1-2; D is possibly TRBD1 (6 bases). The CDR3 here is CASSRTQGNYGYTF. In nucleotides, the CDR3 is TGCGCCAGCAGCCGGACACAGGGTAACTATGGCTACACCTTC.